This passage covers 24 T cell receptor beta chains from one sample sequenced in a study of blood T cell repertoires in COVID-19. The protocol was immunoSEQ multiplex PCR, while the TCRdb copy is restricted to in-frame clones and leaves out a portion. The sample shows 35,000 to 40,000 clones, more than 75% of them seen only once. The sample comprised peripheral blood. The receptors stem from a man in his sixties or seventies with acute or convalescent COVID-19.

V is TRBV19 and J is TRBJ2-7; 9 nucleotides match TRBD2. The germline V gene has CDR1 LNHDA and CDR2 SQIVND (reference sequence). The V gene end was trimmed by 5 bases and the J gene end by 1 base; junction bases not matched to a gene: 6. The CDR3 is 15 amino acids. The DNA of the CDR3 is TGTGCCAGTAGTTCAAATAGCGGGGGTTCCTACGAGCAGTACTTC. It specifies CASSSNSGGSYEQYF. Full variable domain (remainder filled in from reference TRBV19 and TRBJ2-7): DGGITQSPKYLFRKEGQNVTLSCEQNLNHDAMYWYRQDPGQGLRLIYYSQIVNDFQKGDIAEGYSVSREKKESFPLTVTSAQKNPTAFYLCASSSNSGGSYEQYFGPGTRLTVT.

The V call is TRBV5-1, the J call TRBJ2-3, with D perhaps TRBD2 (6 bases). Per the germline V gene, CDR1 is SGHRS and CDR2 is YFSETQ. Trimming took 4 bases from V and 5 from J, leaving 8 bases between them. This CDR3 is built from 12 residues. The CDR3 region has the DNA TGCGCCAGCAGCCCGGGACTAGATACGCAGTATTTT. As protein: CASSPGLDTQYF.

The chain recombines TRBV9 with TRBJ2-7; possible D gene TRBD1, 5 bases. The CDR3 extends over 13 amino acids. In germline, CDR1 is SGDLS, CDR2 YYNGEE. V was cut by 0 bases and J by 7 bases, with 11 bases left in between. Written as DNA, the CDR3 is TGTGCCAGCAGCGTAGATGTGACAGCAGAGCAGTACTTC. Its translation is CASSVDVTAEQYF.

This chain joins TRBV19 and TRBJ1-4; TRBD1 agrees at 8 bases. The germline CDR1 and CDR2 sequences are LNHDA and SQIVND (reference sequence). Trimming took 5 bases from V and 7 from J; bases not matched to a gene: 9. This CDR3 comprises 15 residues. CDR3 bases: TGTGCCAGTAGTGAAAGGACAGGGTTCGGTGAAAAACTGTTTTTT. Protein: CASSERTGFGEKLFF.

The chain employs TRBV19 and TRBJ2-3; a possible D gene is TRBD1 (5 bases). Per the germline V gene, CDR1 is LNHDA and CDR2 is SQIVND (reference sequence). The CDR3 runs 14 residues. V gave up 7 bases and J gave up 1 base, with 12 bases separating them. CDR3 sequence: CASTSTVGTDTQYF. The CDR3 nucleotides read TGTGCCAGTACCTCGACAGTGGGCACAGATACGCAGTATTTT.

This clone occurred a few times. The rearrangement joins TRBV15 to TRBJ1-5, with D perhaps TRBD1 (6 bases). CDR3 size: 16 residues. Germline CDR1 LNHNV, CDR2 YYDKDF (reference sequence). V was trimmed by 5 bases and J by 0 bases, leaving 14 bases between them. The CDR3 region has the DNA TGTGCCACCAGCGGCGGACAGTCTAATAGCAATCAGCCCCAGCATTTT. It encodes CATSGGQSNSNQPQHF.

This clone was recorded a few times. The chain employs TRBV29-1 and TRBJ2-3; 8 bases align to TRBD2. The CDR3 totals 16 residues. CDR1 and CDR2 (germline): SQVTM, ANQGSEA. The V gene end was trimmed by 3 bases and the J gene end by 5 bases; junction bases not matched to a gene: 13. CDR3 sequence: CSVDTSGGGIGDTQYF. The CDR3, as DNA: TGCAGCGTTGACACTAGTGGCGGGGGGATCGGAGATACGCAGTATTTT.

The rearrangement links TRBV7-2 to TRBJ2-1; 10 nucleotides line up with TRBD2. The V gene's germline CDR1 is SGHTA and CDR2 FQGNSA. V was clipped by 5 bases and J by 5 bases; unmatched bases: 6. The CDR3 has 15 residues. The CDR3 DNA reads TGTGCCAGCAGCCTGGATAGCGGGAGGCACAATGAGCAGTTCTTC. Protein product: CASSLDSGRHNEQFF.

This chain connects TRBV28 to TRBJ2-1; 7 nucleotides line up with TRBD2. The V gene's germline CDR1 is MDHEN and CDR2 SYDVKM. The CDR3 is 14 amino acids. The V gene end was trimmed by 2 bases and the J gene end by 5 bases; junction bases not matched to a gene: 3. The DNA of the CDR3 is TGTGCCAGCAGTTTAACCCTAGCGGACAATGAGCAGTTCTTC. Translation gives CASSLTLADNEQFF.

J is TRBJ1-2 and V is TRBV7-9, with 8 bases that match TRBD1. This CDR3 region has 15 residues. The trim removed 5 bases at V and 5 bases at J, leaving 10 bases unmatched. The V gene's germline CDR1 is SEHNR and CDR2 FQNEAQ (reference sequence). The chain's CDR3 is CASSVRQGSGYGYTF. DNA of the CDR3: TGTGCCAGCAGCGTACGACAGGGGAGCGGGTATGGCTACACCTTC.

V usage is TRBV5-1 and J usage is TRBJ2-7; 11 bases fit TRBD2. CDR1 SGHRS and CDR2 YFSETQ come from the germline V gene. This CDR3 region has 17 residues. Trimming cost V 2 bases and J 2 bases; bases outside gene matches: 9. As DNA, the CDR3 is TGCGCCAGCAGCTTAGGGACTAGCGGTTCCGACCCCTACGAGCAGTACTTC. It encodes CASSLGTSGSDPYEQYF.

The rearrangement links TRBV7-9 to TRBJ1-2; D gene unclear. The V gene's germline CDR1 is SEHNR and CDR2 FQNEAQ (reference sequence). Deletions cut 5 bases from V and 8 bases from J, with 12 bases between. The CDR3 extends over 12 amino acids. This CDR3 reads CASSGSYAGYTF. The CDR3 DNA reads TGTGCCAGCAGCGGTTCCTACGCCGGCTACACCTTC.

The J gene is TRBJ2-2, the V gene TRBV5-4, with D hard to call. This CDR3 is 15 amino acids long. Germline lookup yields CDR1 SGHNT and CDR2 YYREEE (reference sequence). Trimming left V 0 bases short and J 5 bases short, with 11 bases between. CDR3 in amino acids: CASSLEQPLTGELFF. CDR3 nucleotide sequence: TGTGCCAGCAGCTTGGAACAGCCCCTAACCGGGGAGCTGTTTTTT.

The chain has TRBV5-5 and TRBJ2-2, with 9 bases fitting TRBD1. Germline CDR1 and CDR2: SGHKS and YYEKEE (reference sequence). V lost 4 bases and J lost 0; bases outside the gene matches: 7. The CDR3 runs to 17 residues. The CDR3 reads CASSLRDRATNTGELFF. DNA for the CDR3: TGTGCCAGCAGCCTTAGGGACAGGGCGACGAACACCGGGGAGCTGTTTTTT. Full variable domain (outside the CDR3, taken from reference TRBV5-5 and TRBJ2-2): DAGVTQSPTHLIKTRGQQVTLRCSPISGHKSVSWYQQVLGQGPQFIFQYYEKEERGRGNFPDRFSARQFPNYSSELNVNALLLGDSALYLCASSLRDRATNTGELFFGEGSRLTVL.

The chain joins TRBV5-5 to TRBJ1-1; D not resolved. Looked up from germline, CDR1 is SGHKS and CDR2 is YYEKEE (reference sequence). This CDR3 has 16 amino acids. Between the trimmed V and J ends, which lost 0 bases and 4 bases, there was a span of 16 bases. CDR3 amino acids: CASSLAAGLTSTEAFF. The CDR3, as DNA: TGTGCCAGCAGCTTGGCGGCAGGCTTAACGAGCACTGAAGCTTTCTTT.

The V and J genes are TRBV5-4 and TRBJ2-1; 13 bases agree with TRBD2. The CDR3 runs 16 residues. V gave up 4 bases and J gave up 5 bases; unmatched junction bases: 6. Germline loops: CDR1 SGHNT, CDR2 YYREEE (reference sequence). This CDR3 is CASSPGTSGNHNEQFF. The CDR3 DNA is TGTGCCAGCAGCCCCGGGACTAGCGGGAATCACAATGAGCAGTTCTTC.

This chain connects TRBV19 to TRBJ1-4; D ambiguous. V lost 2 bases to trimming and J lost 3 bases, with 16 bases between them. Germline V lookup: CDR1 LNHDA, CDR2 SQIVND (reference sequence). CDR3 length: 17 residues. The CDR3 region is CASSIPRSLLPNEKLFF. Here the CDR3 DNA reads TGTGCCAGTAGTATACCGAGAAGCCTTTTACCTAATGAAAAACTGTTTTTT.

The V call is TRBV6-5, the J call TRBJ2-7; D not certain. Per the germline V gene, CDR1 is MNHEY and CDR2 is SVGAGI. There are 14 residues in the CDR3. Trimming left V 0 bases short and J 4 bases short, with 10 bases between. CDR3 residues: CASSYSQIPYEQYF. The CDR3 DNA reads TGTGCCAGCAGTTACTCACAAATACCGTACGAGCAGTACTTC.

For the CDR3, the DNA is TGTGCCAGTAGGCGGACAGGGGAGGACTATGGCTACACCTTC. It is translated as CASRRTGEDYGYTF. The chain recombines TRBV19 with TRBJ1-2; TRBD1 matches 9 bases. The CDR3 has 14 amino acids. J gave up 3 bases and V 6 bases, and 5 bases lay outside the gene matches. Germline V gives CDR1 LNHDA, CDR2 SQIVND (reference sequence).

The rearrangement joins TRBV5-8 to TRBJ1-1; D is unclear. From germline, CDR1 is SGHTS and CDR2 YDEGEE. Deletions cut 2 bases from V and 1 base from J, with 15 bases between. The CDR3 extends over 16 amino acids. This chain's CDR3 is CASSFGPGGGNTEAFF. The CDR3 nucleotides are TGTGCCAGCAGCTTCGGGCCTGGAGGCGGGAACACTGAAGCTTTCTTT.

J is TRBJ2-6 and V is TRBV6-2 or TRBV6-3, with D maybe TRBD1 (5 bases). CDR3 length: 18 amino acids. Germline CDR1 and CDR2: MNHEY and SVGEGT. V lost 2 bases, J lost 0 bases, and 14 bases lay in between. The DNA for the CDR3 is TGTGCCAGCAGTTACGATAGGGGCCACTTCTCTGGGGCCAACGTCCTGACTTTC. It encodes CASSYDRGHFSGANVLTF.

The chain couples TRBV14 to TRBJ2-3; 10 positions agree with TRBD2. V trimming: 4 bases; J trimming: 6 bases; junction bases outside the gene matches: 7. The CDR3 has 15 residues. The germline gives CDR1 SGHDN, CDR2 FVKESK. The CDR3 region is CASSLWTSGADTQYF. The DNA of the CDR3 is TGTGCCAGCAGCCTATGGACTAGCGGAGCTGATACGCAGTATTTT.

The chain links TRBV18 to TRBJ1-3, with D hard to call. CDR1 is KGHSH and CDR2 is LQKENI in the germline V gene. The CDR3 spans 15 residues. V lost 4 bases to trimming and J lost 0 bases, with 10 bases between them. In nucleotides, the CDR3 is TGTGCCAGCTCACTAGAACAGAGCTCTGGAAACACCATATATTTT. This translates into CASSLEQSSGNTIYF. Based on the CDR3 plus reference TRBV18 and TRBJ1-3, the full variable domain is NAGVMQNPRHLVRRRGQEARLRCSPMKGHSHVYWYRQLPEEGLKFMVYLQKENIIDESGMPKERFSAEFPKEGPSILRIQQVVRGDSAAYFCASSLEQSSGNTIYFGEGSWLTVV.

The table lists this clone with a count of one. CDR3 amino acids: CASSLGQKETQYF. As DNA, the CDR3 is TGTGCCAGCAGCTTAGGGCAAAAAGAGACCCAGTACTTC. This chain uses TRBV11-3 with TRBJ2-5; D is ambiguous. CDR1 and CDR2 from the germline V gene are SGHNT and YENEEA. The CDR3 length is 13 residues. The V end lost 1 base, the J end lost 3 bases, and 6 bases lay between the germline ends.